This TCR beta chain was recorded in a study of T cell responses to AZD1222 COVID-19 vaccine. With regard to this clone: What it recognizes is unknown.

Broader study findings: In a largely white British group with more females than males, clonal diversity was possibly underestimated. Baseline antibody screening turned up just 6 or 7 seropositive AZD1222 recipients. Spike-specific TCR breadth and depth went up after people got two AZD1222 doses. Repertoires were collected only later (after the peak T cell response had occurred).

Produced via immunoSEQ multiplex PCR; TCRdb's table is partial and in-frame only. In the table there are around 63,000 clones, less than 90% of which are singletons. The material was peripheral blood, obtained on day 0 of AZD1222 vaccination. The TCR comes from an adult in good health.

CDR3 sequence (DNA): TGTGCCAGCAGTGAGGACAGGAACACTGAAGCTTTCTTT. It yields the protein CASSEDRNTEAFF. The chain recombines TRBV3-1 (or the pseudogene TRBV3-2) with TRBJ1-1; maybe TRBD1 (6 bases). The germline V gene has CDR1 LGHDT and CDR2 YNNKEL (reference sequence). Trimming cost V 6 bases and J 1 base, with 9 bases left between them. The CDR3 extends over 13 amino acids.